This T cell receptor (beta chain) was sequenced during a study of a mutant IDH1 vaccine in newly diagnosed glioma. Study background: Most had both radiotherapy and temozolomide beforehand; others had only one.

Profiling relied on immunoSEQ multiplex PCR, and the TCRdb table lists in-frame clones only, not all of them. The repertoire holds around 57,000 clones, with 89% as singletons. Note on this clone: The antigen is undetermined.

The time point denotes: week 11, during vaccination. Each dose delivered 300 ug of mutant IDH1 20-mer peptide subcutaneously with imiquimod. CDR3 length equals 14 residues. V was pared by 1 base and J by 2 bases, with 8 bases between. CDR1 SGHDN and CDR2 FVKESK come from the germline V gene. Material: PBMCs, obtained from a glioma patient whose treatment included an IDH1 peptide vaccine. V and J are TRBV14 and TRBJ2-5; D ambiguous. The clonotype comes from a man aged 40-50 years with glioma. This CDR3 reads CASSQVEPQETQYF. As DNA, the CDR3 is TGTGCCAGCAGCCAAGTCGAACCGCAAGAGACCCAGTACTTC.